This T cell receptor (beta chain) appears in the sequencing data of a study of monozygotic twins with inflammatory bowel disease. TCRdb reanalyzed the 5' RACE reads, giving one entry per CDR3 protein sequence and no DNA. This sample's table reports 440,000 or so distinct CDR3 sequences. CDR1 and CDR2 from the germline V gene are SGHRS and YFSETQ. CDR3 length: 15 amino acids. The sequence came from a human donor with ulcerative colitis or Crohn's disease, or a healthy co-twin of an affected twin (not recorded which). Sequencing was carried out using blood. The chain links TRBV5-1 to TRBJ2-1. CDR3 sequence: CASSLAGSSDNEQFF.